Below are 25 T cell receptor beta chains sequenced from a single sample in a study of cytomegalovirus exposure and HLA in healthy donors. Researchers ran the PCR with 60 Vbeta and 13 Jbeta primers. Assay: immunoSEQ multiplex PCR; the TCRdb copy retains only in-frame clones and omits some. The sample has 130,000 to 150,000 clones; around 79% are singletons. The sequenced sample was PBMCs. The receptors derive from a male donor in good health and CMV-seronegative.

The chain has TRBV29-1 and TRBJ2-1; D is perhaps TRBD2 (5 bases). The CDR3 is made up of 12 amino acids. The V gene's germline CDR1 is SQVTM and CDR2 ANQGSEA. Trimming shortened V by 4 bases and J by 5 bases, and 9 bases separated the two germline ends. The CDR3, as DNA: TGCAGCGTTGGGCGAGCGGACAATGAGCAGTTCTTC. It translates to CSVGRADNEQFF.

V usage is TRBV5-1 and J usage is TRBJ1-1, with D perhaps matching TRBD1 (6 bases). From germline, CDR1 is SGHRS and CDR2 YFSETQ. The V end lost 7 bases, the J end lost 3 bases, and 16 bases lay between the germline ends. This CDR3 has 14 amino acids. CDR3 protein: CASGTGRSDTEAFF. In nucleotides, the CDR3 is TGCGCCAGCGGAACAGGGCGGTCGGACACTGAAGCTTTCTTT. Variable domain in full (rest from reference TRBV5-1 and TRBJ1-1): KAGVTQTPRYLIKTRGQQVTLSCSPISGHRSVSWYQQTPGQGLQFLFEYFSETQRNKGNFPGRFSGRQFSNSRSEMNVSTLELGDSALYLCASGTGRSDTEAFFGQGTRLTVV.

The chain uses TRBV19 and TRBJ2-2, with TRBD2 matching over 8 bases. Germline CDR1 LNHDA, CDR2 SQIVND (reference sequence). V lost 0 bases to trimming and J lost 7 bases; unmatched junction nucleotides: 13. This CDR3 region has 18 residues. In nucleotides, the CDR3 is TGTGCCAGTAGTATAGAGCCCTCGTTAGCGGGAATTAGCGGGGAGCTGTTTTTT. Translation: CASSIEPSLAGISGELFF.

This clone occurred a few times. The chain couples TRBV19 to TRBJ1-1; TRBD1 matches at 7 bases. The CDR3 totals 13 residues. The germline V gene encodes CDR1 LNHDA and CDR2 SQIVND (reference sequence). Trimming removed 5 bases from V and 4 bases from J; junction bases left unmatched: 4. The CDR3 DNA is TGTGCCAGTAGTGGCAGGGGGTTCACTGAAGCTTTCTTT. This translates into CASSGRGFTEAFF.

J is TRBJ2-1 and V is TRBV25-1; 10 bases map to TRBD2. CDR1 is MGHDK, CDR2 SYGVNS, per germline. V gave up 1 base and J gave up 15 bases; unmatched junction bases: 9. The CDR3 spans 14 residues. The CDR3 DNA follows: TGTGCCAGCAGTGAATGGGGTAGCGGGAGGCCACGGTTCTTC. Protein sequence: CASSEWGSGRPRFF.

The CDR3 DNA reads TGTGCCAGCAGTACACCGGGACTAGCTGTCGACGAGCAGTACTTC. Its protein product is CASSTPGLAVDEQYF. V is TRBV27 and J is TRBJ2-7; 9 positions agree with TRBD2. From germline, CDR1 is MNHEY and CDR2 SMNVEV (reference sequence). V trimming: 5 bases; J trimming: 5 bases; junction bases outside the gene matches: 10. This CDR3 is 15 amino acids long.

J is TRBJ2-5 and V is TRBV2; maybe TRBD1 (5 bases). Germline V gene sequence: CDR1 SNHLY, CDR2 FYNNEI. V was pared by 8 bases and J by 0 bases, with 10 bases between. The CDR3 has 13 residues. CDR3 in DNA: TGTGCCAGCTCCCGACAGAACCAAGAGACCCAGTACTTC. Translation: CASSRQNQETQYF.

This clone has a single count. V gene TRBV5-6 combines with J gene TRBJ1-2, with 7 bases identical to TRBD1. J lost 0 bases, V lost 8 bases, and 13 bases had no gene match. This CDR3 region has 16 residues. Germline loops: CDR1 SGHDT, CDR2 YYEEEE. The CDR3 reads CASHLFPDRANYGYTF. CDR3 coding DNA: TGTGCCAGTCACTTATTCCCCGACAGGGCTAACTATGGCTACACCTTC.

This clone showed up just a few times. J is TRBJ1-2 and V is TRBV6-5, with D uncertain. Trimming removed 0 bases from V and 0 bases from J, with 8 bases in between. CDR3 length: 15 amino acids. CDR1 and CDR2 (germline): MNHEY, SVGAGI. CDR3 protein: CASSYSVAANYGYTF. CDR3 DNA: TGTGCCAGCAGTTACTCGGTCGCAGCTAACTATGGCTACACCTTC.

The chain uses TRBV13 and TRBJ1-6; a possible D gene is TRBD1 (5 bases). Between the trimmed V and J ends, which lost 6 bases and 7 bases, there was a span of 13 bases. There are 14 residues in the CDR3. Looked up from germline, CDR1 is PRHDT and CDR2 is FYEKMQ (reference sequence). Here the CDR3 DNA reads TGTGCCAGCAGTAGGGGTCGCTCCAATTCACCCCTCCACTTT. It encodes CASSRGRSNSPLHF. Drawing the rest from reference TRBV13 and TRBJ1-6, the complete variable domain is AAGVIQSPRHLIKEKRETATLKCYPIPRHDTVYWYQQGPGQDPQFLISFYEKMQSDKGSIPDRFSAQQFSDYHSELNMSSLELGDSALYFCASSRGRSNSPLHFGNGTRLTVT.

The CDR3 DNA follows: TGCGCCAGCAGCCAAGATACCGGGGGGGCGGCGTGGGCGACCGGGGAGCTGTTTTTT. Translation: CASSQDTGGAAWATGELFF. This rearrangement joins TRBV4-3 to TRBJ2-2, with TRBD2 identical over 8 bases. The germline gives CDR1 LGHNA, CDR2 YSLEER. This CDR3 spans 19 amino acids. The V and J ends lost 0 bases and 5 bases, in that order; junction bases with no gene match: 14.

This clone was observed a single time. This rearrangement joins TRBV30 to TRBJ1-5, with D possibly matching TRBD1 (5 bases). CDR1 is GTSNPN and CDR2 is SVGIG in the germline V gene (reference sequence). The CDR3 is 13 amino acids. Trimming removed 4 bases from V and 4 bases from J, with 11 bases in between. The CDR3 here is CAWNTGGNQPQHF. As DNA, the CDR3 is TGTGCCTGGAACACAGGCGGTAATCAGCCCCAGCATTTT.

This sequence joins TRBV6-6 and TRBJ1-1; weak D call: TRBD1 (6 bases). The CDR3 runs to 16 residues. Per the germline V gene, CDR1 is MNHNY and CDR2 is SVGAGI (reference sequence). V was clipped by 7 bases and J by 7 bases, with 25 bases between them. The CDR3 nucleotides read TGTGCCAGCAACGGACGGAAAGGCTATGGGACACTTGAAGCTTTCTTT. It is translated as CASNGRKGYGTLEAFF.

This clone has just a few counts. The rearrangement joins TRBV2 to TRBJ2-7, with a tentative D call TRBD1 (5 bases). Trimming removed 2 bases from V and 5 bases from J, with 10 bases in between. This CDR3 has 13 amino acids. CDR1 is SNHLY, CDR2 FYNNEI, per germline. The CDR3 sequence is CASSERRGDEQYF. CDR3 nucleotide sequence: TGTGCCAGCAGTGAAAGAAGGGGCGACGAGCAGTACTTC.

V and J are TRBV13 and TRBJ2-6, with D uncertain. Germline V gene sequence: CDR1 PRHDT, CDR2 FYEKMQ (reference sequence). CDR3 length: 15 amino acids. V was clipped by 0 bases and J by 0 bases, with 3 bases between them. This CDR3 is CASSLGSSGANVLTF. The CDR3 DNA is TGTGCCAGCAGCTTAGGGAGCTCTGGGGCCAACGTCCTGACTTTC.

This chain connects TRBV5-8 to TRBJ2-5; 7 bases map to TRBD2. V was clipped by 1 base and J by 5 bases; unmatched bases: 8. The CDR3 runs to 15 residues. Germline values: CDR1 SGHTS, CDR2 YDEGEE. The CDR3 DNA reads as TGTGCCAGCAGCTTGTATCTTGTCGGGGGGGAGACCCAGTACTTC. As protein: CASSLYLVGGETQYF. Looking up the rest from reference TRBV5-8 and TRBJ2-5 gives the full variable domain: EAGVTQSPTHLIKTRGQQATLRCSPISGHTSVYWYQQALGLGLQFLLWYDEGEERNRGNFPPRFSGRQFPNYSSELNVNALELEDSALYLCASSLYLVGGETQYFGPGTRLLVL.

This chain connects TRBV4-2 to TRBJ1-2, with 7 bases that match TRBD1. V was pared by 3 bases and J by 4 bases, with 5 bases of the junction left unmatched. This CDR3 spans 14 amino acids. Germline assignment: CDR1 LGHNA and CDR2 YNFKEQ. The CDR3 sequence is CASSQPGTAYGYTF. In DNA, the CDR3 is TGTGCCAGCAGCCAGCCCGGGACAGCCTATGGCTACACCTTC.

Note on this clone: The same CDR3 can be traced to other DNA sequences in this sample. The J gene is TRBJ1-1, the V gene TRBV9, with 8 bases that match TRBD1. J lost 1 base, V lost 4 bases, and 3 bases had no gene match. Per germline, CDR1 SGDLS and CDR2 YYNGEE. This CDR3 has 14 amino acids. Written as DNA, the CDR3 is TGTGCCAGCAGCCTTGGACAGGGGAACACTGAAGCTTTCTTT. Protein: CASSLGQGNTEAFF.

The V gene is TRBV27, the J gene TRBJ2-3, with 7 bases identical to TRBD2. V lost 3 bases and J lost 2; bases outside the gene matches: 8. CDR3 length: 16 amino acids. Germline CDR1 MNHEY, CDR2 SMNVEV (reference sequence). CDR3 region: CASSFGSGTTTDTQYF. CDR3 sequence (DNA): TGTGCCAGCAGTTTTGGGTCCGGGACTACCACAGATACGCAGTATTTT.

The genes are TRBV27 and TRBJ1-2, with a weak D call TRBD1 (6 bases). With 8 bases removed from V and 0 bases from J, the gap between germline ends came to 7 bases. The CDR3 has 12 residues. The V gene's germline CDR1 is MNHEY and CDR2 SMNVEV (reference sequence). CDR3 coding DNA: TGTGCCAGCCGGGACACTAACTATGGCTACACCTTC. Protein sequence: CASRDTNYGYTF.

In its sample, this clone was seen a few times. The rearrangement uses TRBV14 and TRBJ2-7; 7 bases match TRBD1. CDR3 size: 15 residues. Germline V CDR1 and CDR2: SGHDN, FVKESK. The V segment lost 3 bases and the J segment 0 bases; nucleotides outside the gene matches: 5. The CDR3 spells CASSQSGQSSYEQYF. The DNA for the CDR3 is TGTGCCAGCAGCCAGTCGGGACAGTCCTCCTACGAGCAGTACTTC. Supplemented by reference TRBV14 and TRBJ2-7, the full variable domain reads EAGVTQFPSHSVIEKGQTVTLRCDPISGHDNLYWYRRVMGKEIKFLLHFVKESKQDESGMPNNRFLAERTGGTYSTLKVQPAELEDSGVYFCASSQSGQSSYEQYFGPGTRLTVT.

The CDR3 sequence: CASSGDRLHGYTF. CDR3 coding DNA: TGTGCCAGCAGTGGGGACAGGCTCCATGGCTACACCTTC. The chain recombines TRBV25-1 with TRBJ1-2; 8 bases are a match to TRBD1. Trimming cost V 4 bases and J 6 bases; bases outside gene matches: 4. Germline lookup yields CDR1 MGHDK and CDR2 SYGVNS. The CDR3 runs to 13 residues.

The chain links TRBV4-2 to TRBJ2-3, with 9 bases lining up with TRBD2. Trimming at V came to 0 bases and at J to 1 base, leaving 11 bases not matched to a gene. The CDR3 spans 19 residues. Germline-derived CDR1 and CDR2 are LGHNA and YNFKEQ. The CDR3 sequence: CASSQDPASGIGGTDTQYF. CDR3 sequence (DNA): TGTGCCAGCAGCCAAGACCCGGCTAGCGGGATAGGAGGCACAGATACGCAGTATTTT.

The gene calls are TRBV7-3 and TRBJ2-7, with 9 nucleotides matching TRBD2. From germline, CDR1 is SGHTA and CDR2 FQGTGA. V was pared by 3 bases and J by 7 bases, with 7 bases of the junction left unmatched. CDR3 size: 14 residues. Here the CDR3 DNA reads TGTGCCAGCAGCTTGGGCGGGGGGGCGGAAGAGCAGTACTTC. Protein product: CASSLGGGAEEQYF.

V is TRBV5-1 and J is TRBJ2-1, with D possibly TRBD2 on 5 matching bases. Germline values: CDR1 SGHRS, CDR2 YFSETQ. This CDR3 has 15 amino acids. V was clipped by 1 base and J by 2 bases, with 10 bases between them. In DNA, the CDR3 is TGCGCCAGCAGCTTGACGACGGGAACCTACAATGAGCAGTTCTTC. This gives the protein CASSLTTGTYNEQFF. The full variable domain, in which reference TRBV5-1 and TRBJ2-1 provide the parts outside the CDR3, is KAGVTQTPRYLIKTRGQQVTLSCSPISGHRSVSWYQQTPGQGLQFLFEYFSETQRNKGNFPGRFSGRQFSNSRSEMNVSTLELGDSALYLCASSLTTGTYNEQFFGPGTRLTVL.